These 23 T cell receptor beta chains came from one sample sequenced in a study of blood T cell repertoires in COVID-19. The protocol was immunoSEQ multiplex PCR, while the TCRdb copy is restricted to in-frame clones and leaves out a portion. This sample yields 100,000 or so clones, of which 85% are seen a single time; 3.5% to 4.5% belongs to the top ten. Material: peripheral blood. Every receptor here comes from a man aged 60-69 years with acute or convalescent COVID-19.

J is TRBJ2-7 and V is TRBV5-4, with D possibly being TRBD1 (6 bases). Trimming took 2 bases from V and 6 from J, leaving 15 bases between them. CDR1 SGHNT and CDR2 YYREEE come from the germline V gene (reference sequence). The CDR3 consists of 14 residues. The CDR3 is CASSFWGRLREQYF. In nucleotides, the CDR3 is TGTGCCAGCAGCTTTTGGGGGCGGCTACGCGAGCAGTACTTC.

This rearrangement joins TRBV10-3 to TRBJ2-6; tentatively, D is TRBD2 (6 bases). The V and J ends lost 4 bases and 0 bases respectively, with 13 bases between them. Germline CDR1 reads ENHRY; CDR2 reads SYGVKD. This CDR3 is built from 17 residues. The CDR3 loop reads CAISVGGRDSGANVLTF. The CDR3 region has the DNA TGTGCCATCAGTGTTGGAGGGCGAGACTCTGGGGCCAACGTCCTGACTTTC.

The CDR3 sequence: CASSARLGRGNEQFF. DNA of the CDR3: TGTGCCAGCAGCGCTCGACTAGGTCGCGGCAATGAGCAGTTCTTC. The V call is TRBV4-2, the J call TRBJ2-1, with D possibly matching TRBD2 (6 bases). Germline CDR1 is LGHNA and CDR2 is YNFKEQ. The CDR3 is 15 amino acids. Trimming shortened V by 5 bases and J by 6 bases, and 17 bases separated the two germline ends.

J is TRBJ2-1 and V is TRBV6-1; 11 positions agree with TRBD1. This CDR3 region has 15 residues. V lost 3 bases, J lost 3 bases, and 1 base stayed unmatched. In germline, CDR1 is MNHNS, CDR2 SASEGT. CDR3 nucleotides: TGTGCCAGCAGTGAGGGGACAGGGGGCTACAATGAGCAGTTCTTC. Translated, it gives CASSEGTGGYNEQFF.

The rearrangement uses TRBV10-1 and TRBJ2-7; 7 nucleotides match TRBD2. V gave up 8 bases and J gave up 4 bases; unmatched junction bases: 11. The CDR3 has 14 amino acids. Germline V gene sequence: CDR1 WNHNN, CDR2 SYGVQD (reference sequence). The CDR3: CASRPSGGSYEQYF. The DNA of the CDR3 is TGCGCCAGCCGCCCCTCGGGAGGTTCTTACGAGCAGTACTTC.

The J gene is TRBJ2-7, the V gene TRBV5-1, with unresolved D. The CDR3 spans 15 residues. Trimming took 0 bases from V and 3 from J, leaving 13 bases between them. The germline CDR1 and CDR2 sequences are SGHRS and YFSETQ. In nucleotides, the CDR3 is TGCGCCAGCAGCTTGGGGCAGGCTACTTTCTACGAGCAGTACTTC. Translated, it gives CASSLGQATFYEQYF.

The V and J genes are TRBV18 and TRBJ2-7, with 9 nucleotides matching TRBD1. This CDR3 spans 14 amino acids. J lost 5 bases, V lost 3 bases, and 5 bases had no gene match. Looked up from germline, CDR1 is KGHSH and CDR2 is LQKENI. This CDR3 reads CASSPGTGYHEQYF. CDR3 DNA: TGTGCCAGCTCACCCGGGACAGGGTACCACGAGCAGTACTTC.

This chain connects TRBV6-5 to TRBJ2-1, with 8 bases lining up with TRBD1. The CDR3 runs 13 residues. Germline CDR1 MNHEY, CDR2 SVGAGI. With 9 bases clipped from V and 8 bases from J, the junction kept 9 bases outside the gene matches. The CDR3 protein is CARGQGPGYEQFF. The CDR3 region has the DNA TGTGCCAGAGGACAGGGACCTGGGTATGAGCAGTTCTTC.

The CDR3 DNA sequence: TGTGCCAGCTGGGGGCGACACAATAATTCACCCCTCCACTTT. It encodes CASWGRHNNSPLHF. The rearrangement joins TRBV21-1 to TRBJ1-6; the tabulated D call, TRBD1, remains unverified against the DNA. TRBV21-1 is tagged as a pseudogene. CDR3 size: 14 residues.

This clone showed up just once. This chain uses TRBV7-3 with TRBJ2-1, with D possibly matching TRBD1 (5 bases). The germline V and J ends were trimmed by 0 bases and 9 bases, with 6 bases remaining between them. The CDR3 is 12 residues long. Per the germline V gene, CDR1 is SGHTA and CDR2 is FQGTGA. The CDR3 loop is CASSLTRGEQFF. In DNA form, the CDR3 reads TGTGCCAGCAGCTTAACTAGGGGTGAGCAGTTCTTC.

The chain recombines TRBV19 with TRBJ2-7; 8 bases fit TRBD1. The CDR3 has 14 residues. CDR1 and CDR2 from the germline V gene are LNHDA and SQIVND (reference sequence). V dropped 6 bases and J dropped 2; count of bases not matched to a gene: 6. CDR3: CASRDRASPYEQYF. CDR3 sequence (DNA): TGTGCCAGTAGGGACAGGGCTTCCCCCTACGAGCAGTACTTC.

The CDR3 spells CASSVGGRGGAGTEAFF. DNA of the CDR3: TGTGCCAGCAGCGTAGGAGGTCGAGGGGGGGCAGGCACTGAAGCTTTCTTT. The V gene is TRBV9, the J gene TRBJ1-1; D may be TRBD1 (6 bases). V was cut by 0 bases and J by 4 bases, with 19 bases left in between. Germline CDR1 is SGDLS and CDR2 is YYNGEE. The CDR3 has 17 residues. Together with reference TRBV9 and TRBJ1-1, the CDR3 gives the full variable domain: DSGVTQTPKHLITATGQRVTLRCSPRSGDLSVYWYQQSLDQGLQFLIQYYNGEERAKGNILERFSAQQFPDLHSELNLSSLELGDSALYFCASSVGGRGGAGTEAFFGQGTRLTVV.

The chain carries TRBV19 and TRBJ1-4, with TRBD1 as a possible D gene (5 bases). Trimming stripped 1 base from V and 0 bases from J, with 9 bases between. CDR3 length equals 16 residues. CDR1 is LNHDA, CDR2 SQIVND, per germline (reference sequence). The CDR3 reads CASSIATVATNEKLFF. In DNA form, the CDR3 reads TGTGCCAGTAGTATAGCGACAGTAGCAACTAATGAAAAACTGTTTTTT.

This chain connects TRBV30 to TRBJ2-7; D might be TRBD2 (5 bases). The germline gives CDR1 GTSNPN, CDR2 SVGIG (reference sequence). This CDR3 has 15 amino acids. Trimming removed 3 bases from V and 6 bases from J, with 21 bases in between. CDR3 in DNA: TGTGCCTGGAGAGGGCCAGGCCTAGCTCCTGGCGAGCAGTACTTC. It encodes CAWRGPGLAPGEQYF.

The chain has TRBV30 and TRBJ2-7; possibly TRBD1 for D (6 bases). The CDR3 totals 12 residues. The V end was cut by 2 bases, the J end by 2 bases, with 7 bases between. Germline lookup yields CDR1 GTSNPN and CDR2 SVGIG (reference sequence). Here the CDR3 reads CAWSQGPYEQYF. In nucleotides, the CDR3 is TGTGCCTGGAGTCAGGGGCCCTACGAGCAGTACTTC.

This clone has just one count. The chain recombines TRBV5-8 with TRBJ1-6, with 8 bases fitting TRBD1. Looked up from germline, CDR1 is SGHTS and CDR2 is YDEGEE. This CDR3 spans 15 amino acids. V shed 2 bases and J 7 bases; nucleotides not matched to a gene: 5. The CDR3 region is CASSLVSGGNSPLHF. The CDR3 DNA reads TGTGCCAGCAGCTTAGTTTCAGGGGGCAATTCACCCCTCCACTTT. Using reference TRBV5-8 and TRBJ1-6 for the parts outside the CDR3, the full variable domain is EAGVTQSPTHLIKTRGQQATLRCSPISGHTSVYWYQQALGLGLQFLLWYDEGEERNRGNFPPRFSGRQFPNYSSELNVNALELEDSALYLCASSLVSGGNSPLHFGNGTRLTVT.

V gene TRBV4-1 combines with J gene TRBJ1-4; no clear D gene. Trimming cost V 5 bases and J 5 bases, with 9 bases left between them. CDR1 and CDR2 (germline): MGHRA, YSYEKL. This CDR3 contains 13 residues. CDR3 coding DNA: TGCGCCAGCAGCTTGGGAGTAAATGAAAAACTGTTTTTT. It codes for CASSLGVNEKLFF.

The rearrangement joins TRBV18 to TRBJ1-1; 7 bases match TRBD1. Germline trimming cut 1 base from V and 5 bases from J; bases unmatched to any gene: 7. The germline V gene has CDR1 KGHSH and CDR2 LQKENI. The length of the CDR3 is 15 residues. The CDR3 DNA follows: TGTGCCAGCTCACCACTGACAGGGTTTGGGACTGAAGCTTTCTTT. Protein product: CASSPLTGFGTEAFF.

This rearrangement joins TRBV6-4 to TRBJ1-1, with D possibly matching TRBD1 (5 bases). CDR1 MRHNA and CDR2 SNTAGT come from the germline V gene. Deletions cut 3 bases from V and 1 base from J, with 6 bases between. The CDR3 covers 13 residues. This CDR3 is CASSEGRNTEAFF. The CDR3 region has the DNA TGTGCCAGCAGTGAGGGGCGGAACACTGAAGCTTTCTTT.

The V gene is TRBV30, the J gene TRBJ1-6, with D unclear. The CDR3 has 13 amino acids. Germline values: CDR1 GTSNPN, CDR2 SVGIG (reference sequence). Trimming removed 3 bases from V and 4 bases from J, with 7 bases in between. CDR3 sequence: CAWRESYNSPLHF. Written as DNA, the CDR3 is TGTGCCTGGAGGGAGAGTTATAATTCACCCCTCCACTTT.

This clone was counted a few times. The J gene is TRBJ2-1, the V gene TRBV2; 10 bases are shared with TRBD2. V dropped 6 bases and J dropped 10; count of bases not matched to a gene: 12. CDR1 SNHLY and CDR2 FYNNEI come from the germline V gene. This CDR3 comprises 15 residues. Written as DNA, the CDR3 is TGTGCCAGCAGCGGCCGGGCTAGCGGGAGCGGCGAGCAGTTCTTC. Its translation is CASSGRASGSGEQFF.

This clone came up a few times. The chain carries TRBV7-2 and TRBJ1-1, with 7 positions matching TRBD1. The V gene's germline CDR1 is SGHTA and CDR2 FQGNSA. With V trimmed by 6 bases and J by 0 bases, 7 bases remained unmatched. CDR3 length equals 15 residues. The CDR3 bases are TGTGCCAGCAGTCGGAGGGGACAGCTGAACACTGAAGCTTTCTTT. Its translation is CASSRRGQLNTEAFF.

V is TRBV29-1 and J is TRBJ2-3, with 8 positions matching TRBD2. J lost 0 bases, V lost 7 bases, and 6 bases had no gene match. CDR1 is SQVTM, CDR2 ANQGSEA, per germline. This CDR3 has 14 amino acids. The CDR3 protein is CSGGGRLSTDTQYF. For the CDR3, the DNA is TGCAGCGGGGGCGGGAGGCTCAGCACAGATACGCAGTATTTT.